The T cell receptor (beta chain) described here comes from a study of cytomegalovirus exposure and HLA in healthy donors. Overall study findings and caveats: The authors confirmed in vitro that a few CMV-associated chains were specific for CMV antigens.

This CDR3 is 15 amino acids long. The J segment lost 3 bases and the V segment lost 4 bases, leaving 6 bases of the junction unmatched. Looked up from germline, CDR1 is MNHNY and CDR2 is SVGAGI (reference sequence). Assay used: immunoSEQ multiplex PCR; TCRdb lists only in-frame clones, some missing. The sample contains approximately 300,000 clones, roughly 88% of which appear only once. A note on this clone: Its antigen is not identified.

Sequencing was performed on PBMCs. J is TRBJ2-3 and V is TRBV6-6; 8 nucleotides agree with TRBD1. This sequence was found in a woman in her late teens or twenties in good health and CMV-seronegative. The CDR3: CASSSRTGWTDTQYF. In nucleotides, the CDR3 is TGTGCCAGCAGTTCCCGGACAGGGTGGACAGATACGCAGTATTTT.